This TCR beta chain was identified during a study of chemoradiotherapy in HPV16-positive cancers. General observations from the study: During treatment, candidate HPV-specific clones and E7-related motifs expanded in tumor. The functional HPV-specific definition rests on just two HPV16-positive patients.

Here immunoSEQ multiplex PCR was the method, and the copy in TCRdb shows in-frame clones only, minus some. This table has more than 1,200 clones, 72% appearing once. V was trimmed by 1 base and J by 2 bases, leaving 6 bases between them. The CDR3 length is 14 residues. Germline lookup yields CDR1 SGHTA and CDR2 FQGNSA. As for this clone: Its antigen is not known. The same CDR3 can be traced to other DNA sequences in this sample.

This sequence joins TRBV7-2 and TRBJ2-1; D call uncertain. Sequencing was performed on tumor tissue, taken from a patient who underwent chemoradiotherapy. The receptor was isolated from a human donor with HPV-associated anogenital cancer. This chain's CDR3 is CASSLGGTYNEQFF. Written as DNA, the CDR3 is TGTGCCAGCAGCTTAGGTGGGACCTACAATGAGCAGTTCTTC.